Each of the 25 T cell receptor beta chains below was sequenced from the same sample in a study of radiation and T cells in renal cell carcinoma. The time point is: blood 4 weeks post-SBRT, at nephrectomy. Treatment given: 15 Gy SBRT to primary tumor, nephrectomy 4 weeks later. Assay used: immunoSEQ multiplex PCR; TCRdb lists only in-frame clones, some missing. The sample holds over 85,000 clones, over 80% seen once. Sequencing was performed on blood, taken from a patient whose treatment included radiotherapy and nephrectomy. These receptors were taken from a man between 45 and 60 years old with renal cell carcinoma.

Of note for this clone: The sample holds other DNA sequences that translate to the same CDR3. V gene TRBV5-1 combines with J gene TRBJ2-3; TRBD2 matches 10 bases. V shed 3 bases, J shed 1 base, and the junction held 2 bases outside the gene matches. Germline lookup yields CDR1 SGHRS and CDR2 YFSETQ. This CDR3 contains 15 residues. CDR3 region: CASSSGTSGTDTQYF. In DNA form, the CDR3 reads TGCGCCAGCAGCTCCGGGACTAGCGGCACAGATACGCAGTATTTT.

J is TRBJ1-1 and V is TRBV11-2; D gene ambiguous. Per the germline V gene, CDR1 is SGHAT and CDR2 is FQNNGV. V lost 5 bases and J 6 bases, leaving 16 bases between the germline ends. This CDR3 spans 14 amino acids. In nucleotides, the CDR3 is TGTGCCAGCAGCCGAGGTGTAGTAGGAGCTGAAGCTTTCTTT. It translates to CASSRGVVGAEAFF.

The J gene is TRBJ1-1, the V gene TRBV13; D remains ambiguous. The CDR3 has 13 residues. The germline V gene has CDR1 PRHDT and CDR2 FYEKMQ (reference sequence). Trimming pared 5 bases from V and 4 bases from J, leaving 11 bases between. The CDR3 DNA follows: TGTGCCAGCAGCGGCGGTACACCCACTGAAGCTTTCTTT. Translating gives CASSGGTPTEAFF.

V usage is TRBV14 and J usage is TRBJ2-1, with 9 nucleotides matching TRBD1. Germline assignment: CDR1 SGHDN and CDR2 FVKESK. The CDR3 extends over 13 amino acids. V dropped 3 bases and J dropped 13; count of bases not matched to a gene: 7. This CDR3 reads CASSQEQGATQFF. The CDR3 DNA is TGTGCCAGCAGCCAGGAACAGGGGGCGACCCAGTTCTTC.

This chain uses TRBV7-2 with TRBJ2-7; 10 positions agree with TRBD2. The germline V gene encodes CDR1 SGHTA and CDR2 FQGNSA. V was pared by 1 base and J by 4 bases, with 7 bases of the junction left unmatched. The CDR3 has 16 amino acids. Here the CDR3 DNA reads TGTGCCAGCAGCTTAGGTCTAGCGGGGGACCAATACGAGCAGTACTTC. The encoded protein is CASSLGLAGDQYEQYF. The complete variable domain, with remaining parts taken from reference TRBV7-2 and TRBJ2-7, reads GAGVSQSPSNKVTEKGKDVELRCDPISGHTALYWYRQSLGQGLEFLIYFQGNSAPDKSGLPSDRFSAERTGGSVSTLTIQRTQQEDSAVYLCASSLGLAGDQYEQYFGPGTRLTVT.

The chain combines TRBV2 with TRBJ2-2, with TRBD2 matching over 7 bases. Germline V gene data show CDR1 as SNHLY and CDR2 as FYNNEI. The CDR3 loop spans 15 amino acids. Trimming cost V 3 bases and J 5 bases; bases outside gene matches: 6. The CDR3 spells CASSETGGWTGELFF. CDR3 nucleotides: TGTGCCAGCAGTGAGACGGGAGGTTGGACCGGGGAGCTGTTTTTT.

CDR3 nucleotides: TGTGCCAGCAGTTCCCTCGGAGGTCAGGACGACAATGAGCAGTTCTTC. This gives the protein CASSSLGGQDDNEQFF. The chain employs TRBV28 and TRBJ2-1; D perhaps matches TRBD2 (5 bases). The ends were cut back, 4 bases at V and 5 bases at J, with 18 bases in the middle. CDR1 is MDHEN, CDR2 SYDVKM, per germline. The CDR3 is 16 amino acids.

This clone turned up a few times. The genes are TRBV6-6 and TRBJ1-1, with 7 nucleotides matching TRBD1. The junction had 5 bases not matched to a gene; V was cut back by 6 bases and J by 4 bases. Germline CDR1 and CDR2: MNHNY and SVGAGI (reference sequence). The CDR3 contains 13 residues. CDR3 coding DNA: TGTGCCAGCAGGGGGGGGACAGTCACTGAAGCTTTCTTT. Protein product: CASRGGTVTEAFF.

This clone was counted a few times. The CDR3 sequence is CASSLTGRAGELFF. In DNA form, the CDR3 reads TGTGCCAGCAGCTTAACAGGGAGGGCCGGGGAGCTGTTTTTT. V and J are TRBV7-3 and TRBJ2-2, with 7 bases matching TRBD2. V shed 0 bases and J 6 bases; nucleotides not matched to a gene: 1. The CDR3 spans 14 residues. The germline V gene encodes CDR1 SGHTA and CDR2 FQGTGA.

J is TRBJ1-5 and V is TRBV5-4, with a weak D call TRBD1 (6 bases). The V end was cut by 4 bases, the J end by 1 base, with 9 bases between. Germline V CDR1 and CDR2: SGHNT, YYREEE (reference sequence). CDR3 size: 14 residues. The CDR3 DNA is TGTGCCAGCAGCACGGGGACAAGCAATCAGCCCCAGCATTTT. Encoded protein: CASSTGTSNQPQHF.

The chain joins TRBV30 to TRBJ2-5; 12 bases are a match to TRBD1. CDR3 length equals 15 residues. V lost 7 bases and J lost 5; bases outside the gene matches: 11. Germline CDR1 reads GTSNPN; CDR2 reads SVGIG (reference sequence). This chain's CDR3 is CAYTPGQGARETQYF. In DNA form, the CDR3 reads TGTGCCTATACTCCGGGACAGGGGGCCAGGGAGACCCAGTACTTC.

The chain combines TRBV7-9 with TRBJ1-1; D remains ambiguous. Trimming shortened V by 7 bases and J by 1 base, and 7 bases separated the two germline ends. Per germline, CDR1 SEHNR and CDR2 FQNEAQ (reference sequence). CDR3 length equals 12 residues. The CDR3 protein is CASNPANTEAFF. CDR3 bases: TGTGCCAGCAACCCCGCGAACACTGAAGCTTTCTTT.

The chain recombines TRBV13 with TRBJ2-4, with D unclear. The CDR3 loop spans 15 amino acids. Germline V gene lookup returns CDR1 PRHDT and CDR2 FYEKMQ (reference sequence). The V end was cut by 4 bases, the J end by 0 bases, with 10 bases between. CDR3 loop: CASSSSLLAKNIQYF. The CDR3 DNA follows: TGTGCCAGCAGCTCTTCACTCCTAGCCAAAAACATTCAGTACTTC.

As to this clone: Other DNA sequences in this specimen translate into the identical CDR3. The genes are TRBV5-1 and TRBJ1-1, with a tentative D call TRBD1 (6 bases). This CDR3 is built from 13 residues. Trimming shortened V by 4 bases and J by 1 base, and 8 bases separated the two germline ends. In germline, CDR1 is SGHRS, CDR2 YFSETQ. This CDR3 reads CASSLGGNTEAFF. CDR3 DNA: TGCGCCAGCAGCCTAGGGGGGAACACTGAAGCTTTCTTT.

V usage is TRBV5-1 and J usage is TRBJ2-7; a possible D gene is TRBD1 (6 bases). Looked up from germline, CDR1 is SGHRS and CDR2 is YFSETQ. The CDR3 sequence is 14 residues long. The ends were cut back, 3 bases at V and 0 bases at J, with 10 bases in the middle. For the CDR3, the DNA is TGCGCCAGCAGCTCGGACAGAGCCTCCTACGAGCAGTACTTC. Protein: CASSSDRASYEQYF.

The genes are TRBV27 and TRBJ1-5; 8 positions match TRBD1. With 3 bases clipped from V and 7 bases from J, the junction kept 14 bases outside the gene matches. The CDR3 runs to 17 residues. Germline assignment: CDR1 MNHEY and CDR2 SMNVEV (reference sequence). This CDR3 is CASSFSGGVGVRQPQHF. Here the CDR3 DNA reads TGTGCCAGCAGTTTCTCAGGGGGCGTGGGTGTGAGACAGCCCCAGCATTTT.

The chain recombines TRBV6-5 with TRBJ1-2; D possibly corresponds to TRBD1 (5 bases). The germline V gene encodes CDR1 MNHEY and CDR2 SVGAGI. This CDR3 is 14 amino acids long. V was shortened by 4 bases and J by 6 bases, with 15 bases between the two germline ends. CDR3 amino acids: CASSLTRGGDGYTF. In DNA form, the CDR3 reads TGTGCCAGCAGTTTAACCCGGGGGGGAGATGGCTACACCTTC.

J is TRBJ2-7 and V is TRBV30; D gene unclear. This CDR3 comprises 13 residues. V gave up 0 bases and J gave up 1 base, with 7 bases separating them. Germline V gene lookup returns CDR1 GTSNPN and CDR2 SVGIG (reference sequence). The CDR3 nucleotides are TGTGCCTGGAGTGTATTCTGGTCCTACGAGCAGTACTTC. This translates into CAWSVFWSYEQYF.

The chain has TRBV4-3 and TRBJ1-6; D perhaps matches TRBD1 (5 bases). The CDR3 totals 14 residues. Germline V gives CDR1 LGHNA, CDR2 YSLEER. The V gene lost 7 bases and the J gene lost 1 base, with 8 bases spanning the gap. The CDR3 sequence is CASKGLSYNSPLHF. CDR3 DNA sequence: TGCGCCAGCAAGGGGTTGTCCTATAATTCACCCCTCCACTTT.

This clone was counted only a few times. The J gene is TRBJ2-1, the V gene TRBV5-1, with D perhaps TRBD1 (5 bases). The V end lost 4 bases, the J end lost 0 bases, and 23 bases lay between the germline ends. This CDR3 region has 19 residues. Germline CDR1 reads SGHRS; CDR2 reads YFSETQ. CDR3 nucleotide sequence: TGCGCCAGCAGCCAGACTTACCAGACAGTCCTAAGCTCCTACAATGAGCAGTTCTTC. Amino acids: CASSQTYQTVLSSYNEQFF.

J is TRBJ2-1 and V is TRBV10-3; 7 positions match TRBD2. Trimming cost V 7 bases and J 8 bases; bases outside gene matches: 8. The CDR3 has 13 amino acids. CDR1 ENHRY and CDR2 SYGVKD come from the germline V gene. The CDR3 is CAINRLAGDEQFF. CDR3 DNA: TGTGCCATCAACCGACTAGCCGGCGATGAGCAGTTCTTC.

This sequence joins TRBV11-1 and TRBJ1-1; 8 positions agree with TRBD1. Germline V lookup: CDR1 SGHAT, CDR2 FQDESV (reference sequence). With V trimmed by 2 bases and J by 1 base, 12 bases remained unmatched. This CDR3 has 18 residues. In nucleotides, the CDR3 is TGTGCCAGCAGCTTAACCCCTCGGACAGGGCGAAGGAACACTGAAGCTTTCTTT. It translates to CASSLTPRTGRRNTEAFF. Combining the CDR3 with reference TRBV11-1 and TRBJ1-1 gives the whole variable domain EAEVAQSPRYKITEKSQAVAFWCDPISGHATLYWYRQILGQGPELLVQFQDESVVDDSQLPKDRFSAERLKGVDSTLKIQPAELGDSAMYLCASSLTPRTGRRNTEAFFGQGTRLTVV.

This clone has only one observation. CDR3 sequence: CASSLKEGNYGYTF. Here the CDR3 DNA reads TGTGCCAGCTCACTAAAGGAGGGAAACTATGGCTACACCTTC. This rearrangement joins TRBV18 to TRBJ1-2; D remains unclear. Germline lookup yields CDR1 KGHSH and CDR2 LQKENI. The V end lost 4 bases, the J end lost 2 bases, and 11 bases lay between the germline ends. This CDR3 spans 14 amino acids.

The chain employs TRBV30 and TRBJ2-2; the D is unclear. The CDR3 contains 13 residues. The V and J ends lost 3 bases and 4 bases respectively, with 9 bases between them. CDR1 and CDR2 (germline): GTSNPN, SVGIG (reference sequence). The CDR3: CAWRRASTGELFF. The CDR3 coding sequence is TGTGCCTGGAGACGGGCGAGCACCGGGGAGCTGTTTTTT. The complete variable domain, with remaining parts taken from reference TRBV30 and TRBJ2-2, reads SQTIHQWPATLVQPVGSPLSLECTVEGTSNPNLYWYRQAAGRGLQLLFYSVGIGQISSEVPQNLSASRPQDRQFILSSKKLLLSDSGFYLCAWRRASTGELFFGEGSRLTVL.

This CDR3 is CASSQDPLAGVSDTQYF. In DNA, the CDR3 is TGTGCCAGCAGCCAAGATCCCCTAGCGGGGGTGTCAGATACGCAGTATTTT. The chain has TRBV4-2 and TRBJ2-3; 10 positions match TRBD2. V was pared by 0 bases and J by 4 bases, with 7 bases of the junction left unmatched. This CDR3 spans 17 amino acids. CDR1 LGHNA and CDR2 YNFKEQ come from the germline V gene.